This T cell receptor beta chain emerged from a study of shared clonotypes between healthy human individuals. Produced via immunoSEQ multiplex PCR; TCRdb's table is partial and in-frame only. The repertoire consists of 2 million to 2.5 million clones, with about 95% occurring once and the leading ten covering roughly 1%. As concerns this clone: This same CDR3 is encoded by further DNA sequences in the sample.

Trimming shortened V by 5 bases and J by 0 bases, and 11 bases separated the two germline ends. Per the germline V gene, CDR1 is LNHDA and CDR2 is SQIVND (reference sequence). The CDR3 has 14 residues. Naive CD8 isolation took CD45RO-negative cells positively selected for CCR7 and excluded terminally differentiated effector memory CD45RA+ cells. The sample taken for sequencing was naive CD8+ T cells sorted from blood. The J gene is TRBJ2-7, the V gene TRBV19; no reliable D call. The source of this sequence is a man between 18 and 29 years old in good health. The CDR3 DNA reads TGTGCCAGTAGTCCTCGGACGGGCTCCTACGAGCAGTACTTC. Its protein is CASSPRTGSYEQYF. The full variable domain, rest sourced from reference TRBV19 and TRBJ2-7, is DGGITQSPKYLFRKEGQNVTLSCEQNLNHDAMYWYRQDPGQGLRLIYYSQIVNDFQKGDIAEGYSVSREKKESFPLTVTSAQKNPTAFYLCASSPRTGSYEQYFGPGTRLTVT.